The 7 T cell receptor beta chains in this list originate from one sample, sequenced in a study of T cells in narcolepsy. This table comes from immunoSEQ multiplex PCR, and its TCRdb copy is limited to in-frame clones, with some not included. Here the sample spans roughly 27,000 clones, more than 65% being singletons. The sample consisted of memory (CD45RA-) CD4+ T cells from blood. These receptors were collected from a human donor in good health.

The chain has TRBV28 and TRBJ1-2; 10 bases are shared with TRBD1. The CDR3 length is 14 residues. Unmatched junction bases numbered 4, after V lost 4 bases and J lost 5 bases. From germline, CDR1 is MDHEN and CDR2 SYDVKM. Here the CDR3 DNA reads TGTGCCAGCAGTTCCCCGGGACAGGGGTATGGCTACACCTTC. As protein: CASSSPGQGYGYTF.

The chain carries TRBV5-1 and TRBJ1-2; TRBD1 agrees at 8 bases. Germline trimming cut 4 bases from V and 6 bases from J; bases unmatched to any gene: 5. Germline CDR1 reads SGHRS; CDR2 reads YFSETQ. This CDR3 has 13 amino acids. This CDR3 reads CASSEDRVNGYTF. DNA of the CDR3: TGCGCCAGCAGCGAGGACAGGGTTAATGGCTACACCTTC.

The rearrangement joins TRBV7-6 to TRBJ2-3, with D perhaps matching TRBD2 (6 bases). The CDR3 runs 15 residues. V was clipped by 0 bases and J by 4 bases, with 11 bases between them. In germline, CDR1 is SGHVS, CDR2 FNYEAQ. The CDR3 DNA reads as TGTGCCAGCAGCTTAGCTCTAGCGTCCTCAGATACGCAGTATTTT. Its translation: CASSLALASSDTQYF. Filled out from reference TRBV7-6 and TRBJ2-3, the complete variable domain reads GAGVSQSPRYKVTKRGQDVALRCDPISGHVSLYWYRQALGQGPEFLTYFNYEAQQDKSGLPNDRFSAERPEGSISTLTIQRTEQRDSAMYRCASSLALASSDTQYFGPGTRLTVL.

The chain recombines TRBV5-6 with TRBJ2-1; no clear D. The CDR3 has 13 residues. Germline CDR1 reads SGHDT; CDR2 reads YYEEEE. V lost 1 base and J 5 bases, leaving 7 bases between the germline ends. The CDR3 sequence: CASSLWQNNEQFF. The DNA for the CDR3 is TGTGCCAGCAGCTTGTGGCAGAACAATGAGCAGTTCTTC.

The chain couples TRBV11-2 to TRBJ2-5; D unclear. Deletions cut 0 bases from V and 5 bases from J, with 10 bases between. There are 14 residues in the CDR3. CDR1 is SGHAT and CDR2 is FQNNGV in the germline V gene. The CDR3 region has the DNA TGTGCCAGCAGCTTAGACCACAAAACGGAGACCCAGTACTTC. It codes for CASSLDHKTETQYF.

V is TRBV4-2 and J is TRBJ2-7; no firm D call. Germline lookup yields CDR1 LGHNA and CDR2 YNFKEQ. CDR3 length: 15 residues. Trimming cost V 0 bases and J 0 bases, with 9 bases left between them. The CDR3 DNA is TGTGCCAGCAGCCAAGACAGGTCTAGCTCCTACGAGCAGTACTTC. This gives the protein CASSQDRSSSYEQYF.

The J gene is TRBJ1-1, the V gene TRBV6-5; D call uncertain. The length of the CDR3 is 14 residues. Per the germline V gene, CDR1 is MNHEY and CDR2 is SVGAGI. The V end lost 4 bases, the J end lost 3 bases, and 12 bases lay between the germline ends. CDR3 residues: CASSFVGPHTEAFF. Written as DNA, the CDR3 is TGTGCCAGCAGTTTTGTAGGGCCCCACACTGAAGCTTTCTTT.